This T cell receptor (beta chain) was identified during a study of CD8 T cells in ankylosing spondylitis. Whole-study findings and limits: As reported, disease-linked clones showed significant enrichment in matched ankylosing spondylitis synovial fluid. Ankylosing spondylitis blood appeared to carry a characteristic TCR beta motif of eight or nine highly homologous variants.

There are 14 residues in the CDR3. Germline V gene lookup returns CDR1 SGHRS and CDR2 YFSETQ. A remark on this clonotype: What it binds is unknown. The junction does not match germline at one end; this may be a read error.

5'-RACE, quantitative and with molecular barcodes, yielded the TCR beta libraries. TCRdb itself ran the 5' RACE reads through MiXCR, one entry per CDR3 protein. The data contain 200,000 to 300,000 distinct CDR3 sequences, about 10% of them seen just once; the ten biggest clones take up 2.6%. Sequenced sample: blood, either unsorted or a sorted T cell fraction (not recorded which). The sequence was obtained from a male donor with ankylosing spondylitis or in good health (not recorded which). J is TRBJ1-5 and V is TRBV5-1; D uncertain. Here the CDR3 DNA reads TGCGCCAGCAGCCTTCTTGGCGGCAATCGGCCCCAGCATTTT. It is translated as CASSLLGGNRPQHF. The whole variable domain, filled in from reference TRBV5-1 and TRBJ1-5, reads KAGVTQTPRYLIKTRGQQVTLSCSPISGHRSVSWYQQTPGQGLQFLFEYFSETQRNKGNFPGRFSGRQFSNSRSEMNVSTLELGDSALYLCASSLLGGNRPQHFGDGTRLSIL.